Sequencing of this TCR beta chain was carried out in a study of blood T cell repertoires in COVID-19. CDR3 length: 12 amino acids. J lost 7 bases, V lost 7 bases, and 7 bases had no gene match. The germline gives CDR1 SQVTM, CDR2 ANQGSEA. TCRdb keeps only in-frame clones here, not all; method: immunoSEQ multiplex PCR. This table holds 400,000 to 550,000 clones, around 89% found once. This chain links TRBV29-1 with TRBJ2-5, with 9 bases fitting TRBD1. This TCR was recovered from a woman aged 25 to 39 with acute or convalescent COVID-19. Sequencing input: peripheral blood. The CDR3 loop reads CSGGTGFGTQYF. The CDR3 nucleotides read TGCAGCGGCGGGACAGGGTTCGGGACCCAGTACTTC. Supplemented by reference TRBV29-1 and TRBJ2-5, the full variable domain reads SAVISQKPSRDICQRGTSLTIQCQVDSQVTMMFWYRQQPGQSLTLIATANQGSEATYESGFVIDKFPISRPNLTFSTLTVSNMSPEDSSIYLCSGGTGFGTQYFGPGTRLLVL.